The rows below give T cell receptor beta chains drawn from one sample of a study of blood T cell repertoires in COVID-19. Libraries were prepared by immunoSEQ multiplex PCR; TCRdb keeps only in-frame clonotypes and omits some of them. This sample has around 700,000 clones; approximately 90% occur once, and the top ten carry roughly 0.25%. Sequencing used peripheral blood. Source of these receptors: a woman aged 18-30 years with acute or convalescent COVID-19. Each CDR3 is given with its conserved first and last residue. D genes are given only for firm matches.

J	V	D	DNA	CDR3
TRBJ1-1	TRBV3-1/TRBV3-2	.	TGTGCCAGCAGCCGGGGCGGGGGGTTCACTGAAGCTTTCTTT	CASSRGGGFTEAFF
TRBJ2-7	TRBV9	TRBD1	TGTGCCAGCAGCTCCGGGACAGGGGTCGAGCAGTACTTC	CASSSGTGVEQYF
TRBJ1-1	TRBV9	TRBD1	TGTGCCAGCAGCGTAGCGCAGGGGGCAGGAGGCACTGAAGCTTTCTTT	CASSVAQGAGGTEAFF
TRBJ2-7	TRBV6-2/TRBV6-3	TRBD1	TGTGCCAGCAGCCCCTTCCTTGGACAGGGATTCTCTTACGAGCAGTACTTC	CASSPFLGQGFSYEQYF
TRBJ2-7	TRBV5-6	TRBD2	TGTGCCAGCAGCTTAATCCTAGCGGGCGAAAACCTTTACTACGAGCAGTACTTC	CASSLILAGENLYYEQYF
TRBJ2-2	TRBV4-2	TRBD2	TGTGCCAGCAGCCAAGGGGGTAGCGGGGGGAAGAACACCGGGGAGCTGTTTTTT	CASSQGGSGGKNTGELFF
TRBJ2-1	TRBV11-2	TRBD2	TGTGCCAGCAGCTATTACGGCGGGGGCAATGAGCAGTTCTTC	CASSYYGGGNEQFF
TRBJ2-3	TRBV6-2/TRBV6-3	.	TGTGCCAGCAGCGAGGGCGGGGAGGCAGATACGCAGTATTTT	CASSEGGEADTQYF
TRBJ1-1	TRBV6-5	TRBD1	TGTGCCAGCAGGGAGACAGGGGGTACGGAGGCTGAAGCTTTCTTT	CASRETGGTEAEAFF
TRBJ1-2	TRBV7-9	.	TGTGCCAGCAGCTTAGGCGGGAAAATGGATGGCTACACCTTC	CASSLGGKMDGYTF
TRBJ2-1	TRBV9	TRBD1	TGTGCCAGCAGCGTAGGGCAGGGGGCCTTCAATGAGCAGTTCTTC	CASSVGQGAFNEQFF
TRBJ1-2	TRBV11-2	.	TGTGCCAGCAGCCCTAGGATGGGGAGCTATGGCTACACCTTC	CASSPRMGSYGYTF